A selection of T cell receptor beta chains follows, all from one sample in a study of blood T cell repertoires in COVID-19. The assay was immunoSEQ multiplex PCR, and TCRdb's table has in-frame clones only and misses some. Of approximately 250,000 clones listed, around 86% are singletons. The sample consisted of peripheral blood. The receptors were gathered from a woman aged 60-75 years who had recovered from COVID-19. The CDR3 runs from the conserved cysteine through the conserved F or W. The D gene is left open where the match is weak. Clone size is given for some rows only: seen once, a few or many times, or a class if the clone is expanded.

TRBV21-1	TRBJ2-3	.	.	TGTGCCAGCAGCACACTTACAGGGGAACACACAGATACGCAGTATTTT	CASSTLTGEHTDTQYF
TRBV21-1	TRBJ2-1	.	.	TGTGCCAGCAGCAAAGCCGGGACTAGCGGGGGCCTCGTAATTGAGCAGTTCTTC	CASSKAGTSGGLVIEQFF
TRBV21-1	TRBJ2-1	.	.	TGTGCCAGCAGCAAAGGGACAGGGGTGGCGGGGGAGCACAATGAGCAGTTCTTC	CASSKGTGVAGEHNEQFF
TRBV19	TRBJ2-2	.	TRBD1	TGTGCCAGTAGCGAATTCATCACGTCAGGGGGACGAGAGCTGTTTTTT	CASSEFITSGGRELFF
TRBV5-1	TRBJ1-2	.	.	TGCGCCAGCAGCTTGGGAGGGGCGGGGGACTATGGCTACACCTTC	CASSLGGAGDYGYTF
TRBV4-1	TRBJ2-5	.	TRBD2	TGCGCCAGCAGCCAAGATATGTGGACTAGCGGGGGGCCGCAAGAGACCCAGTACTTC	CASSQDMWTSGGPQETQYF
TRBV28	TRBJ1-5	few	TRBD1	TGTGCCAGTCACAGGGGGGCGGCTCAGCCCCAGCATTTT	CASHRGAAQPQHF
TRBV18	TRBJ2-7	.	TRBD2	TGTGCCAGCTCCCCTAGCGGGGGGGCCGGCGAGCAGTACTTC	CASSPSGGAGEQYF
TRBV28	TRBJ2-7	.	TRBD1	TGTGCCAGCAGTTCTCATGGGACAGGGCGCTACGAGCAGTACTTC	CASSSHGTGRYEQYF
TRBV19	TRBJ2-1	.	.	TGTGCCAGTAGAATACAGGGCACCGACTACAATGAGCAGTTCTTC	CASRIQGTDYNEQFF
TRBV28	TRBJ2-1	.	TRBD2	TGTGCCAGCAGGAGCCCTAGCGGGGGGGCCCGGGAGCAGTTCTTC	CASRSPSGGAREQFF
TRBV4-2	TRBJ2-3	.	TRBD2	TGTGCCAGCAGCCACGGAGCGGGGACCATCACAGATACGCAGTATTTT	CASSHGAGTITDTQYF
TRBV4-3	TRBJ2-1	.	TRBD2	TGCGCCAGCACACCGGGACTAGCTTACAATGAGCAGTTCTTC	CASTPGLAYNEQFF
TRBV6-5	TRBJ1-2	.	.	TGTGCCAGCAGCTCCAGCGGACCGGCTCGGGGCTACACCTTC	CASSSSGPARGYTF
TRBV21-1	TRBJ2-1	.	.	TGTGCCAGCAGCAAAATTACCAGGGGAATGAAAGGCTCCTACAATGAGCAGTTCTTC	CASSKITRGMKGSYNEQFF
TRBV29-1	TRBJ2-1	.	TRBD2	TGCAGCGTTGAAGTCAAGCGGGGGGGCTCCGATGAGCAGTTCTTC	CSVEVKRGGSDEQFF
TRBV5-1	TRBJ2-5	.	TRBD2	TGCGCCAGCAGCTTGCGGGGGGGCCAAGAGACCCAGTACTTC	CASSLRGGQETQYF
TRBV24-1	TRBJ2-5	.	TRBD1	TGTGCCACCAGTGATTTGCGACAGGGGGCAGGAGAGACCCAGTACTTC	CATSDLRQGAGETQYF
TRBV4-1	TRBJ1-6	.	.	TGCGCCAGCAGCCCAGGGGAGTTAGGTAATTCACCCCTCCACTTT	CASSPGELGNSPLHF
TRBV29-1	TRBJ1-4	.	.	TGCAGCGTACTAGGATTCAATGAAAAACTGTTTTTT	CSVLGFNEKLFF
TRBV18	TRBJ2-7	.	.	TGTGCCAGCTCAGCCTCAGGCGAACCTTTTTACGAGCAGTACTTC	CASSASGEPFYEQYF
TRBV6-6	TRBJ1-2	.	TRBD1	TGTGCCAGCATGGGGTCTTCGGACAGGGGCGATCGTGGCTACACCTTC	CASMGSSDRGDRGYTF
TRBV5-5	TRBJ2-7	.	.	TGTGCCAGCAGCTTGTCCGGGGAGATTGAAGAGCAGTACTTC	CASSLSGEIEEQYF
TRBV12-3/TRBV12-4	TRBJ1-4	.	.	TGTGCCAGCAGTTATACAACTAATGAAAAACTGTTTTTT	CASSYTTNEKLFF
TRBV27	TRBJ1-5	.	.	TGTGCCAGCAGTCCTGGGGGTCAGGGGAATCAGCCCCAGCATTTT	CASSPGGQGNQPQHF
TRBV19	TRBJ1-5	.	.	TGTGCCAGTAGCCGGGGCGGGGACCAGCCCCAGCATTTT	CASSRGGDQPQHF
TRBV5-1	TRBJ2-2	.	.	TGCGCCAGCAGCTTGGGTTCTTACACCGGGGAGCTGTTTTTT	CASSLGSYTGELFF
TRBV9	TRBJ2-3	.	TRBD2	TGTGCCAGCAGCCGGGGGGGAGGGTTCACAGATACGCAGTATTTT	CASSRGGGFTDTQYF
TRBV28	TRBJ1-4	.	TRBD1	TGTGCCAGCAGTCCAATCTCCGGGACAGCGACTTCAACTAATGAAAAACTGTTTTTT	CASSPISGTATSTNEKLFF
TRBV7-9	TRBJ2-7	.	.	TGTGCCAGCAGCTTTAACAGGGTCTCCTACGAGCAGTACTTC	CASSFNRVSYEQYF
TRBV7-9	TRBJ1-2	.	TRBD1	TGTGCCAGCAGAAGGACGGACAGGGATGGCTACACCTTC	CASRRTDRDGYTF
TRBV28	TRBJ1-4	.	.	TGTGCCAGCAGTCCCCCCAGCGGAAGAAATGAAAAACTGTTTTTT	CASSPPSGRNEKLFF
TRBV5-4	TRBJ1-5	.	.	TGTGCCAGCAGCCATGACCGGGATCAGCCCCAGCATTTT	CASSHDRDQPQHF
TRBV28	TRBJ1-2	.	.	TGTGCCAGCAGTTTTCAATGGGGGGACTATGGCTACACCTTC	CASSFQWGDYGYTF
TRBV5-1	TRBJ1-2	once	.	TGCGCCAGCAGCGTAGACAGAGACTATGGCTACACCTTC	CASSVDRDYGYTF
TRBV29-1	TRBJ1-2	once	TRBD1	TGCAGCGTTGGCCCGGGACAGGGTCAATACTTTATGGGCTACACCTTC	CSVGPGQGQYFMGYTF
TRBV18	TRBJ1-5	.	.	TGTGCCAGCTCACCAGTGGGGGGGCATCAGCCCCAGCATTTT	CASSPVGGHQPQHF
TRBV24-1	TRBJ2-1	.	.	TGTGCCACCAGTGTCCGAGGCGGGGAACCCTACAATGAGCAGTTCTTC	CATSVRGGEPYNEQFF
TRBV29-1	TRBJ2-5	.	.	TGCAGCGTTGGGGGTAGCGCAGAGACCCAGTACTTC	CSVGGSAETQYF
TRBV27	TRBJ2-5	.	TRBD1	TGTGCCAGCAGTTCCGGGACAGGGGGCTTTCGAGAGACCCAGTACTTC	CASSSGTGGFRETQYF
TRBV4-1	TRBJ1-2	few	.	TGCGCCAGCAGCCAACCAGGGTTGGGAGGCTACACCTTC	CASSQPGLGGYTF
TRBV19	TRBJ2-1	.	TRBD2	TGTGCCAGTAGGCGGGGGGCAAACAATGAGCAGTTCTTC	CASRRGANNEQFF
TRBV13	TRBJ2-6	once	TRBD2	TGTGCCAGCAGCATACTAGCGGGGTCCCTCTCTGGGGCCAACGTCCTGACTTTC	CASSILAGSLSGANVLTF
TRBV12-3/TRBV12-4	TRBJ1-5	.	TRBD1	TGTGCCAGCAGTTTGACAGGGTATCAGCCCCAGCATTTT	CASSLTGYQPQHF
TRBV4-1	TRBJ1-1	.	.	TGCGCCAGCAGCCAAGTTGGCGGCTCTGTGGCTTTCTTT	CASSQVGGSVAFF
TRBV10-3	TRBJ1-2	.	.	TGTGCCATCAGTGAGTCAACTCCTAGAAATGGCTACACCTTC	CAISESTPRNGYTF
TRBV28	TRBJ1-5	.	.	TGTGCCAGCGCCAGTACAGGTCCGAACATCCTTTCAATGGAGCATTTT	CASASTGPNILSMEHF
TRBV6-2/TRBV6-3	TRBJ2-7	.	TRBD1	TGTGCCAGCAGTTCGCCGACAGGGGTCTACGAGCAGTACTTC	CASSSPTGVYEQYF
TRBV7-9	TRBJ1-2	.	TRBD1	TGTGCCAGCAGCTCTCGGACAGGGGGAGGCTATGGCTACACCTTC	CASSSRTGGGYGYTF
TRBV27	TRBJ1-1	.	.	TGTGCCAGCAGCTTTGAATGGGGGGAGAACACTGAAGCTTTCTTT	CASSFEWGENTEAFF
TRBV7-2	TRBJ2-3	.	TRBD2	TGTGCCAGCAGCTTAGAGGGGCGGGGGGGCACAGATACGCAGTATTTT	CASSLEGRGGTDTQYF
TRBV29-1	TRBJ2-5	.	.	TGCAGCGTTGCGTCAGGCCCCCACCTAACGTACCAAGAGACCCAGTACTTC	CSVASGPHLTYQETQYF
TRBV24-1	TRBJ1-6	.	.	TGTGCCACCAGTGAAGCAGGGCTCTATTCACCCCTCCACTTT	CATSEAGLYSPLHF
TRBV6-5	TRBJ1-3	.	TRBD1	TGTGCCAGCAGGCGGACAGGGACTGGAAACACCATATATTTT	CASRRTGTGNTIYF